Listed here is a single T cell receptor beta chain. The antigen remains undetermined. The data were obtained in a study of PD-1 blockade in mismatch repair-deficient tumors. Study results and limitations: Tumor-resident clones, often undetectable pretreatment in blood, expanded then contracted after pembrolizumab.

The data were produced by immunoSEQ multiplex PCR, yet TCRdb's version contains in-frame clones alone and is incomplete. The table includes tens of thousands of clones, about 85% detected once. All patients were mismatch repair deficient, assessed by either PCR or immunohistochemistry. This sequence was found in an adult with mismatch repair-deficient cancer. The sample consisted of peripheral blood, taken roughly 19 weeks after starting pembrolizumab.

The CDR3 is CASSEEEWRGGYNEQFF. CDR3 DNA: TGCGCCAGCAGTGAGGAAGAATGGCGGGGGGGCTACAATGAGCAGTTCTTC. The chain links TRBV10-2 to TRBJ2-1, with 9 bases aligning to TRBD2. J was trimmed by 3 bases and V by 2 bases; bases with no gene match: 8. The CDR3 contains 17 residues. CDR1 and CDR2 (germline): WSHSY, SAAADI.